A single sample is the source of the 2 T cell receptor beta chains below, sequenced in a study of T cell repertoires in cytomegalovirus infection. MiXCR, applied by TCRdb to the reads, yields one record per CDR3 protein. The data show fewer than 350,000 distinct CDR3 sequences, with roughly 17% seen just once and 12% held by the top ten. Sequenced input: PBMCs. The source is a human donor in good health (CMV status not recorded). Some clones in this sample may be carry-over from other donors' samples.

This clonotype was found many times. The chain is built from TRBV6-1 and TRBJ2-1; TRBD1 agrees at 8 bases. Germline CDR1 reads MNHNS; CDR2 reads SASEGT. V gave up 6 bases and J gave up 4 bases; unmatched junction bases: 11. This CDR3 has 16 residues. CDR3 in DNA: TGTGCCAGCAGCCACCTCAGGACAGGGCTATACAATGAGCAGTTCTTC. Translation: CASSHLRTGLYNEQFF.

With regard to this clonotype: Possible read error: a much larger clone is one base away. The chain carries TRBV28 and TRBJ1-5, with TRBD1 as a possible D gene (6 bases). Germline CDR1 is MDHEN and CDR2 is SYDVKM. Trimming took off 6 bases at V and 5 bases at J, with 8 bases between the two ends. The CDR3 sequence is 12 residues long. This CDR3 is CASRSGDQPQHF. Here the CDR3 DNA reads TGTGCCAGCAGGTCAGGGGATCAGCCCCAGCATTTT.